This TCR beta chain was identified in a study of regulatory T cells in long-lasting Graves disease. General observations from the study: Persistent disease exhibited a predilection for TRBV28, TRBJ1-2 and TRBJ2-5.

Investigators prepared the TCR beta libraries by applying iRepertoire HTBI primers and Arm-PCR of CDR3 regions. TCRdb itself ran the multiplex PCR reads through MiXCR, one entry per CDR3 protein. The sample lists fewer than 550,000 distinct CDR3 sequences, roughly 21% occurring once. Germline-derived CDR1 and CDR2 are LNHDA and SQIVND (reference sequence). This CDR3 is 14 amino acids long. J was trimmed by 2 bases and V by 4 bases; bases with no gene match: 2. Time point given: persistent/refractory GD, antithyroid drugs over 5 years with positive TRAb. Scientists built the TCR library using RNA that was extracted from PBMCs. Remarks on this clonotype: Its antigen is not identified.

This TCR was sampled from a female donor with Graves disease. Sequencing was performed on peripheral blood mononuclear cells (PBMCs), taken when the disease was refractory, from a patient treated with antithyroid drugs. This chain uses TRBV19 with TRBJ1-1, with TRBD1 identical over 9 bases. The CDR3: CASSTDRGNTEAFF. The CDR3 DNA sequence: TGTGCCAGTAGTACGGACAGGGGAAACACTGAAGCTTTCTTT.